This entry is about one T cell receptor beta chain. This specimen belongs to a study of blood T cell repertoires in COVID-19. Across the study: Acute and convalescent COVID-19 samples came from the United States, Italy and Spain.

Clinical history reported by participants formed the basis on which cohorts were assigned. The V end was cut by 1 base, the J end by 10 bases, with 24 bases between. Germline-derived CDR1 and CDR2 are SGHTA and FQGNSA. The CDR3 contains 17 residues. Only in-frame clones appear in the TCRdb table, and some are missing; sequencing was by immunoSEQ multiplex PCR. The table lists roughly 180,000 clones, around 79% of them singletons. This chain links TRBV7-2 with TRBJ2-3; D might be TRBD2 (6 bases). This clonotype originated in a man in his fifties who had recovered from COVID-19. The sample comprised PBMCs or T cells enriched from blood (not recorded which). CDR3 nucleotides: TGTGCCAGCAGCTTAGAAGTTCTCGGGAGTAGAGAACGGGCGCAGTATTTT. Its translation: CASSLEVLGSRERAQYF.